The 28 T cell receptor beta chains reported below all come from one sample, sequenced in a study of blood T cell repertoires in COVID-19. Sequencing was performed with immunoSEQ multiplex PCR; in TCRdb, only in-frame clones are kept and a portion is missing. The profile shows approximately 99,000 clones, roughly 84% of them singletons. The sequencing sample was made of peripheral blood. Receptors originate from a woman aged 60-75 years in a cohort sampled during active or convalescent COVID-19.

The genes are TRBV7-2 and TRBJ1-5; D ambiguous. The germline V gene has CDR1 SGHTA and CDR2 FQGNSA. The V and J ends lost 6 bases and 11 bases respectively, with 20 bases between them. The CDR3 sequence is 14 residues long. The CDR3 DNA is TGTGCCAGCAGACTCAGCATGGAGGGTCCATCCCAGCATTTT. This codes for CASRLSMEGPSQHF.

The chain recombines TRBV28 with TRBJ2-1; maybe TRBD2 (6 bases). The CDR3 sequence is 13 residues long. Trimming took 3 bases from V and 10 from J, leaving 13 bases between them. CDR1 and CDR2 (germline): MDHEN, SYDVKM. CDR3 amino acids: CASSFYWGDEQFF. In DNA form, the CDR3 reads TGTGCCAGCAGTTTTTATTGGGGGGACGAGCAGTTCTTC.

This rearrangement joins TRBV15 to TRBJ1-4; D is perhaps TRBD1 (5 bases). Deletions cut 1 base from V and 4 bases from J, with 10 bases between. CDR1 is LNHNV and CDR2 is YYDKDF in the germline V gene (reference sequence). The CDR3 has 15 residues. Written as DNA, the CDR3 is TGTGCCACCAGCAGAGTTAAGGGGCTTAATGAAAAACTGTTTTTT. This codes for CATSRVKGLNEKLFF.

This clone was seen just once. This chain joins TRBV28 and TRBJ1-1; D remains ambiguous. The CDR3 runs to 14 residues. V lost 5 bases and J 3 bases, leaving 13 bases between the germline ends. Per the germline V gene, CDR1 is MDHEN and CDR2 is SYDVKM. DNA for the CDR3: TGTGCCAGCAGTGCCAATTCCGGGGACACTGAAGCTTTCTTT. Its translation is CASSANSGDTEAFF.

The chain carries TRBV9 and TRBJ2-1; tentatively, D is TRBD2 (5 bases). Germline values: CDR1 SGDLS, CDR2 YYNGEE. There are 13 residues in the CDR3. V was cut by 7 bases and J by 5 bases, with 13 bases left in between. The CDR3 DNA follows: TGTGCCAGCTCCCGGGAACGACACAATGAGCAGTTCTTC. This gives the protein CASSRERHNEQFF.

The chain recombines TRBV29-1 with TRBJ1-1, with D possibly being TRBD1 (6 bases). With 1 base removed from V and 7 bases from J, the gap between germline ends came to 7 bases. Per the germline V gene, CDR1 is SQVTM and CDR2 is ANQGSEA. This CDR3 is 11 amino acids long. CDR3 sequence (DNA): TGCAGCGTTGAAGGACAGGTTGAAGCTTTCTTT. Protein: CSVEGQVEAFF.

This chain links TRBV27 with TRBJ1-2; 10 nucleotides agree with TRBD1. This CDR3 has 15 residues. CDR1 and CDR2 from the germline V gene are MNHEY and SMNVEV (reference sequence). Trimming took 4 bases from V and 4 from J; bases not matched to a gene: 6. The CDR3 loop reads CASSWDRGLSYGYTF. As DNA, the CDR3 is TGTGCCAGCAGTTGGGACAGGGGTCTCTCCTATGGCTACACCTTC.

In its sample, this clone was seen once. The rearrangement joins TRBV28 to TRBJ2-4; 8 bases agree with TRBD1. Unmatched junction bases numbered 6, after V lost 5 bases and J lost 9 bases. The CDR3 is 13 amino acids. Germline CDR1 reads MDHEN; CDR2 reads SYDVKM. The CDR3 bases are TGTGCCAGCAGTGAATACAGGGGGGCCATTCAGTACTTC. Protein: CASSEYRGAIQYF.

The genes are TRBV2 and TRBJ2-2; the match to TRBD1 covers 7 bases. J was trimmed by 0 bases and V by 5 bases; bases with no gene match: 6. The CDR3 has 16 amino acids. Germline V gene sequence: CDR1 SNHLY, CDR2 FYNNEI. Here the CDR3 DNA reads TGTGCCAGCAGTTCGTACGGGACAGCGAACACCGGGGAGCTGTTTTTT. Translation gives CASSSYGTANTGELFF.

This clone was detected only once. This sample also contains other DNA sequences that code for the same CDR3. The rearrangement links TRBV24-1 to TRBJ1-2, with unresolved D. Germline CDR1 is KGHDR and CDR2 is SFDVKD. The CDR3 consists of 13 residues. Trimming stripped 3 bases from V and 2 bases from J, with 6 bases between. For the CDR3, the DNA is TGTGCCACCAGTGATGGCGGAAACTATGGCTACACCTTC. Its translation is CATSDGGNYGYTF.

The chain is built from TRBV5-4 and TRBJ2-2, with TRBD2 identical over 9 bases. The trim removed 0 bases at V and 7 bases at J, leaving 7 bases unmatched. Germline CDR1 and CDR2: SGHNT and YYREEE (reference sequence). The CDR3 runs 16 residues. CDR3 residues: CASSLGLAERSGELFF. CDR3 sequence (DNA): TGTGCCAGCAGCTTGGGACTAGCGGAGCGGAGCGGGGAGCTGTTTTTT.

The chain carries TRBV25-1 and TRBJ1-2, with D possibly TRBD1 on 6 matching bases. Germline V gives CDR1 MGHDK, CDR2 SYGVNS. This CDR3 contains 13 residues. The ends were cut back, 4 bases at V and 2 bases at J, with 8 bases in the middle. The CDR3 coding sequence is TGTGCCAGCAGTGCAGGGGCAAACTATGGCTACACCTTC. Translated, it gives CASSAGANYGYTF.

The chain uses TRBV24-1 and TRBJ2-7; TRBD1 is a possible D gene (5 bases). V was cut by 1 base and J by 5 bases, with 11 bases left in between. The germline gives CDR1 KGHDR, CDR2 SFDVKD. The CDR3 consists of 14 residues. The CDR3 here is CATSDFRGPHEQYF. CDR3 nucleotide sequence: TGTGCCACCAGTGATTTTAGGGGTCCCCACGAGCAGTACTTC.

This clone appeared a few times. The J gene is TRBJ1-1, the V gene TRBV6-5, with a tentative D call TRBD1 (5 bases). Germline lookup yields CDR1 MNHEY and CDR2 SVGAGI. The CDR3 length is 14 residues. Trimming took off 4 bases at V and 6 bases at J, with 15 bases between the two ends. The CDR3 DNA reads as TGTGCCAGCAGTTCCCAGGGTAAGCTAGCTGAAGCTTTCTTT. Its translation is CASSSQGKLAEAFF.

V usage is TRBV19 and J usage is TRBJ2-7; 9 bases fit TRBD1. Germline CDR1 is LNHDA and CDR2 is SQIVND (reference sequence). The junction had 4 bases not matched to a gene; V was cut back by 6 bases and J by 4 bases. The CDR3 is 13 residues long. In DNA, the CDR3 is TGTGCCAGTAGGCCGACAGGGGGTTACGAGCAGTACTTC. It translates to CASRPTGGYEQYF.

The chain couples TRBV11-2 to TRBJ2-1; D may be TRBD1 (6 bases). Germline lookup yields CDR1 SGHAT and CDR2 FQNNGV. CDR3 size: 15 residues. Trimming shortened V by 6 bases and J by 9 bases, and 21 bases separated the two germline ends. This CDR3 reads CASSSSGTLGLEQFF. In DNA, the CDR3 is TGTGCCAGCAGTTCCTCTGGGACATTAGGTCTTGAGCAGTTCTTC. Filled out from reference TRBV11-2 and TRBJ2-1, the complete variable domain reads EAGVAQSPRYKIIEKRQSVAFWCNPISGHATLYWYQQILGQGPKLLIQFQNNGVVDDSQLPKDRFSAERLKGVDSTLKIQPAKLEDSAVYLCASSSSGTLGLEQFFGPGTRLTVL.

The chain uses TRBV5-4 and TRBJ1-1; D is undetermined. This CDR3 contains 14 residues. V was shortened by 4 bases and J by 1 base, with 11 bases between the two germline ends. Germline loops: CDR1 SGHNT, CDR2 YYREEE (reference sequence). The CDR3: CASSRGRENTEAFF. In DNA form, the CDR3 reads TGTGCCAGCAGCCGAGGACGGGAGAACACTGAAGCTTTCTTT.

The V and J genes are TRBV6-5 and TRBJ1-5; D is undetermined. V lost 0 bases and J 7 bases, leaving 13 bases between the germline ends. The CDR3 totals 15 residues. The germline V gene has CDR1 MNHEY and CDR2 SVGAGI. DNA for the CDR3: TGTGCCAGCAGTTACTCCCGCCGGCCGGAGCAGCCCCAGCATTTT. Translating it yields CASSYSRRPEQPQHF.

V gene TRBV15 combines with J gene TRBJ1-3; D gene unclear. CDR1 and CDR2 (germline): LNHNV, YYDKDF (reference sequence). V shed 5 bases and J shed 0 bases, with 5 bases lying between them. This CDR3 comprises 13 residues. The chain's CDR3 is CATSFLSGNTIYF. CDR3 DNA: TGTGCCACCAGCTTCCTCTCTGGAAACACCATATATTTT.

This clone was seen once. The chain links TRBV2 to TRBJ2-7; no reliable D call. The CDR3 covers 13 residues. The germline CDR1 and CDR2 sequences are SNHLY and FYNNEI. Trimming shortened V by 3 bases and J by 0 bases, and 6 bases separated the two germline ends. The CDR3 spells CASSDISSYEQYF. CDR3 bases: TGTGCCAGCAGTGATATTAGCTCCTACGAGCAGTACTTC.

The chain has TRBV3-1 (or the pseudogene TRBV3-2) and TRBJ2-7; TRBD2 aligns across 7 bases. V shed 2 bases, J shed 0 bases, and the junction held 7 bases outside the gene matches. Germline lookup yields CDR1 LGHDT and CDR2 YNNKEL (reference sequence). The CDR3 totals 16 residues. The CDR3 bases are TGTGCCAGCAGCCAACCAGCGGGGTGGAGCTCCTACGAGCAGTACTTC. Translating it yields CASSQPAGWSSYEQYF.

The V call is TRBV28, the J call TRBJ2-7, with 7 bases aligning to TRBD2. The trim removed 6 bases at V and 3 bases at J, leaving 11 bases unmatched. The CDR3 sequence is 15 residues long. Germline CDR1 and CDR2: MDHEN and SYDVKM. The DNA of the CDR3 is TGTGCCAGCAGCACTACTAGCGCCGTGGACTACGAGCAGTACTTC. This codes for CASSTTSAVDYEQYF.

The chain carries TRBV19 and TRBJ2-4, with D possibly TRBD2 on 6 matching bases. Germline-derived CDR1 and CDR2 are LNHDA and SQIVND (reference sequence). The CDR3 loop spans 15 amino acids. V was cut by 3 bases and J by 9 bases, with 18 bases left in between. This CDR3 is CASSIVRGTRGIQYF. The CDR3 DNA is TGTGCCAGTAGTATCGTCCGGGGGACCCGGGGCATTCAGTACTTC.

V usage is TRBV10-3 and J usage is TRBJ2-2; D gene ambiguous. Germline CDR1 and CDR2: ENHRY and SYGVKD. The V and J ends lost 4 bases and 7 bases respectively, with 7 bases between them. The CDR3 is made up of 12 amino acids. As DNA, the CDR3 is TGTGCCATCAGTGCGGTTGACGGGGAGCTGTTTTTT. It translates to CAISAVDGELFF.

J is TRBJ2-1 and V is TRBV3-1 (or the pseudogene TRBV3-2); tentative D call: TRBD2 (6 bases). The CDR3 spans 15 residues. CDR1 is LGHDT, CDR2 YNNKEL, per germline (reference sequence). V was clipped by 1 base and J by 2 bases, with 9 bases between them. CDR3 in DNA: TGTGCCAGCAGCCAAGGGGGGGTCACCTACAATGAGCAGTTCTTC. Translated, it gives CASSQGGVTYNEQFF.

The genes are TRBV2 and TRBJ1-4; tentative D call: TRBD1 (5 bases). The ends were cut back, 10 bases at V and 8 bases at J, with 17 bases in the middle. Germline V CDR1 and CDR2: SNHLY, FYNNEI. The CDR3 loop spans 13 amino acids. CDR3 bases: TGTGCCACCGAAAGGAGGGGAGGAGAAAAACTGTTTTTT. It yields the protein CATERRGGEKLFF.

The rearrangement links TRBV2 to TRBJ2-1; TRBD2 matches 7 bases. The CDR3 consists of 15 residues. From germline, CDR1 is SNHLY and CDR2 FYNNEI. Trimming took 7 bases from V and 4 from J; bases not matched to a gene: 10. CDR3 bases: TGTGCCAGCACCACCCTAGCGGCCCTTTACAATGAGCAGTTCTTC. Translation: CASTTLAALYNEQFF.

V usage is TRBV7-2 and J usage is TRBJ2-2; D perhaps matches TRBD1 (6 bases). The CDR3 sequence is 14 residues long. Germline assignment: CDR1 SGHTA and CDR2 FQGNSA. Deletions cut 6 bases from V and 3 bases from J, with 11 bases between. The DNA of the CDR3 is TGTGCCAGCAGGTTCAGGGGTGACACCGGGGAGCTGTTTTTT. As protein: CASRFRGDTGELFF.